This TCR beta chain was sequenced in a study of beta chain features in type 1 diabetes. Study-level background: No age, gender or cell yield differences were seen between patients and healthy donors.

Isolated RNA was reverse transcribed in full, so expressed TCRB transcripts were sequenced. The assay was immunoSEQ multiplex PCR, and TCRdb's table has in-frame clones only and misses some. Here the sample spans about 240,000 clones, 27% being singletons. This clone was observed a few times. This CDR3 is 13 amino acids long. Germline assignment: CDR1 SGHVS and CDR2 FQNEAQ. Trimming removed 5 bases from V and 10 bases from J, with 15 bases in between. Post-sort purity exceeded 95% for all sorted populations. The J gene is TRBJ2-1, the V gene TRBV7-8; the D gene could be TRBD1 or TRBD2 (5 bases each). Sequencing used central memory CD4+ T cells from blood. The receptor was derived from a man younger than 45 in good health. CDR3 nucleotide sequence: TGTGCCAGCAGCCGAGGGGTGGGAAGAGAGCAGTTCTTC. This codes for CASSRGVGREQFF.